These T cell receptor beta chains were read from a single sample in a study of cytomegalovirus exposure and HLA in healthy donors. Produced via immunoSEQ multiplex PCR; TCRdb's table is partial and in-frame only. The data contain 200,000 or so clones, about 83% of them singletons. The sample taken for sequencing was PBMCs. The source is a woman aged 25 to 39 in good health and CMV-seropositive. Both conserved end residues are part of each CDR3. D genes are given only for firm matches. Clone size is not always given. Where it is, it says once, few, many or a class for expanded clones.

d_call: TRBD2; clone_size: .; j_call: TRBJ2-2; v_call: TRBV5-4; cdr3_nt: TGTGCCAGCAGCACATCCCCGGGACTACCAAACACCGGGGAGCTGTTTTTT; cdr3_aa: CASSTSPGLPNTGELFF
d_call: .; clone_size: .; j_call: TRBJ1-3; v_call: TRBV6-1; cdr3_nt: TGTGCCAGCTTTCGGGGAACTGGAAACACCATATATTTT; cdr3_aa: CASFRGTGNTIYF
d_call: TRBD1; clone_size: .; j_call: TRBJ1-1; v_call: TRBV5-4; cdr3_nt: TGTGCCAGCAGCTTGGGCCCACAGGGGGCGCAAGACACTGAAGCTTTCTTT; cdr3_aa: CASSLGPQGAQDTEAFF
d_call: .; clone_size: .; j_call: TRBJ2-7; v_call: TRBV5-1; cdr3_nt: TGCGCCAGCAGCTTGCAACAGGGAACTTACGAGCAGTACTTC; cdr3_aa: CASSLQQGTYEQYF
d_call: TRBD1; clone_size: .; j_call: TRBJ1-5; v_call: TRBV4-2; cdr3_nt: TGTGCCAGCAGCCAAGAGCCACGTCGACAGGGTCGAGTACAGCCCCAGCATTTT; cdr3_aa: CASSQEPRRQGRVQPQHF
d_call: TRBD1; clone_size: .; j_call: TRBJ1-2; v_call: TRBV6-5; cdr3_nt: TGTGCCAGCAGTAGGGGGACAGGGTCCTATGGCTACACCTTC; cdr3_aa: CASSRGTGSYGYTF
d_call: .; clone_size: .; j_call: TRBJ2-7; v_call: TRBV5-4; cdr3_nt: TGTGCCAGCAGCTGGGGAGGAGCCCTCTCCTACGAGCAGTACTTC; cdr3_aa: CASSWGGALSYEQYF
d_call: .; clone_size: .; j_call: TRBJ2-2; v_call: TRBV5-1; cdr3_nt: TGCGCCAGCAGCTTGTCGGCGGGGGCGGGCACCGGGGAGCTGTTTTTT; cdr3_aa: CASSLSAGAGTGELFF
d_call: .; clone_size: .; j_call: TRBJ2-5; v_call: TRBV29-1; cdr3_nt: TGCAGCGTTGAATCTCCGATCCGGGGGGGACAGGGACCCCGGGAGACCCAGTACTTC; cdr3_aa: CSVESPIRGGQGPRETQYF
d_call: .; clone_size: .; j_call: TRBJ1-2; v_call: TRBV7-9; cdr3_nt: TGTGCCAGCAGCCCCCGGGGAAGCGGTGGCTACACCTTC; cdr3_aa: CASSPRGSGGYTF
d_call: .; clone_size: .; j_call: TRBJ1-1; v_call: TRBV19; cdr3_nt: TGTGCCAGTATGGGGCTTTGGGGAGGGGACACTGAAGCTTTCTTT; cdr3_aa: CASMGLWGGDTEAFF
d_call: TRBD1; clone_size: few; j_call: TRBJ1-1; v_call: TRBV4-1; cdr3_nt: TGCGCCAGCAGCCACGGACAGGGGCCCTCATTTGGCACTGAAGCTTTCTTT; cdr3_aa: CASSHGQGPSFGTEAFF
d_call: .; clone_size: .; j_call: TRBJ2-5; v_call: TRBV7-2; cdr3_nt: TGTGCCAGCAGCTCTTTCCGGGACATTCAAGAGACCCAGTACTTC; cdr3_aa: CASSSFRDIQETQYF
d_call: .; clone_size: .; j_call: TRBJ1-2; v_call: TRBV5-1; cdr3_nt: TGCGCCAGCAGCTTGGCCTCTTCGGGGAGGCAGCTTAGCTATGGCTACACCTTC; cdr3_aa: CASSLASSGRQLSYGYTF
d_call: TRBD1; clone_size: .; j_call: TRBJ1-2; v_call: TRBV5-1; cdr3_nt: TGCGCCAGCAGCTTGGGTCCGAGGAGACAGGGGGCCGGCTACACCTTC; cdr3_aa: CASSLGPRRQGAGYTF
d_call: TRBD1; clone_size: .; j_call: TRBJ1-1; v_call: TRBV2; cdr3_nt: TGTGCCAGCAGTTTTCAGGGGGGAAGGAACACTGAAGCTTTCTTT; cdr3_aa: CASSFQGGRNTEAFF
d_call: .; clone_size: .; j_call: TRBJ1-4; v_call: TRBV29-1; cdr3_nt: TGCAGCGTTGGAGCGGGGGAAAAACTGTTTTTT; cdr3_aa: CSVGAGEKLFF
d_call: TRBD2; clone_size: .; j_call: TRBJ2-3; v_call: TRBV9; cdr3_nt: TGTGCCAGCAGCGCAGATTACGGACGGCCCGGGACTAGCGCCACAGATACGCAGTATTTT; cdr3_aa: CASSADYGRPGTSATDTQYF
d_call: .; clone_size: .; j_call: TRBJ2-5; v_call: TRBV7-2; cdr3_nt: TGTGCCAGCAGCTGGGGCCTCCAAAGGCAAGAGACCCAGTACTTC; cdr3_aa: CASSWGLQRQETQYF
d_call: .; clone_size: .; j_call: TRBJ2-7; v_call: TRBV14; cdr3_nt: TGTGCCAGCAGTCTCGGGACTGCCTCCTACTACGAGCAGTACTTC; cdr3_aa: CASSLGTASYYEQYF
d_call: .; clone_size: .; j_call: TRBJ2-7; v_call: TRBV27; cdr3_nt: TGTGCCAGCAGTACAGATTACTCCTACGAGCAGTACTTC; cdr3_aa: CASSTDYSYEQYF
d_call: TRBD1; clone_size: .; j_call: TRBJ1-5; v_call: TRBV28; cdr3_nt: TGTGCCAGCAGTAATCACAGGGGCTGGCAGCCCCAGCATTTT; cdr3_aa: CASSNHRGWQPQHF
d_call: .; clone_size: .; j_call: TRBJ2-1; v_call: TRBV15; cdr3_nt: TGTGCCACCAGCACTTACAATGAGCAGTTCTTC; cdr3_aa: CATSTYNEQFF
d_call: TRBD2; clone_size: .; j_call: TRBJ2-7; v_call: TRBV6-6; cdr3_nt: TGTGCCAGCAACCGGCGGGGGGGCTTAGATGAGCAGTACTTC; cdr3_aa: CASNRRGGLDEQYF
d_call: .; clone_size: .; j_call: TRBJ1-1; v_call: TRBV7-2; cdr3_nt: TGTGCCAGCAGCCCGCCGACAGGAATGAACACTGAAGCTTTCTTT; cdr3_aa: CASSPPTGMNTEAFF
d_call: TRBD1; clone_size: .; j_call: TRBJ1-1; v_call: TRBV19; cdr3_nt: TGTGCCAGTGCAGGGGGGACTGAAGCTTTCTTT; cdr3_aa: CASAGGTEAFF
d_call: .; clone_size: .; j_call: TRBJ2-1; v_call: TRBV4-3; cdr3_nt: TGCGCCAGCAGCCGGTTTCAAGGGGGGGCCGGAGGTAATGAGCAGTTCTTC; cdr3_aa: CASSRFQGGAGGNEQFF
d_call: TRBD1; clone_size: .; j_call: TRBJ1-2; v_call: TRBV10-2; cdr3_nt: TGCGCCAGCAGTGAGTGGACAGGGGGTTTATATGGCTACACCTTC; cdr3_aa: CASSEWTGGLYGYTF
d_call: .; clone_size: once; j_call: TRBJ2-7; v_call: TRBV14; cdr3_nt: TGTGCCAGCAGCCAACCGCGGGTCAACGAGCAGTACTTC; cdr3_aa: CASSQPRVNEQYF
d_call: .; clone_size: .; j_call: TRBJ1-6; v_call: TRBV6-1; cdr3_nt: TGTGCCAGCAGTGAAGCAGGAAGGGGTAATTCACCCCTCCACTTT; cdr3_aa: CASSEAGRGNSPLHF
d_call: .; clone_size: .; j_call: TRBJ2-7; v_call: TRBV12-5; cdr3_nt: TGTGCTAGTGGTTTGGGCGAGTCCTACGAGCAGTACTTC; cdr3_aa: CASGLGESYEQYF
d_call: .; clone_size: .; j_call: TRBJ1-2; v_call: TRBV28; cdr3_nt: TGTGCCAGCAGTCAAGAGATTTATGGCTACACCTTC; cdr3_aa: CASSQEIYGYTF
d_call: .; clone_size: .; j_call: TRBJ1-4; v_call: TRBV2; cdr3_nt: TGTGCCAGCAGTGAGAGATTGGCAGGGCGGTACGAAAAACTGTTTTTT; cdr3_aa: CASSERLAGRYEKLFF
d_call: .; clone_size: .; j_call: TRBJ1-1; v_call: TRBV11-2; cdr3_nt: TGTGCCAGCGGAGGGGATCTAAACACTGAAGCTTTCTTT; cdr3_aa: CASGGDLNTEAFF
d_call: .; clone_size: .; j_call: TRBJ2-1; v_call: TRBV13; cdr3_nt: TGTGCCAGCAGCCGGGCAGGGGTTCCTACAGGTGAGCAGTTCTTC; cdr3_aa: CASSRAGVPTGEQFF
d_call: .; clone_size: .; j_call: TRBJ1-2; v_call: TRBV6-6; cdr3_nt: TGTGCCAGCAGTTCAGCGGGAAGAGTTTATGGCTACACCTTC; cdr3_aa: CASSSAGRVYGYTF
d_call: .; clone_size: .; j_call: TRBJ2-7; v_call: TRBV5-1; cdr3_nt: TGCGCCAGCAGCTTGCGGTCGAGCCCCTACGAGCAGTACTTC; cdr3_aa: CASSLRSSPYEQYF
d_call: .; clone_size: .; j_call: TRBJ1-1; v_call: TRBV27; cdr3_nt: TGTGCCAGCAGTTTCGGGACTGAAGCTTTCTTT; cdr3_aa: CASSFGTEAFF
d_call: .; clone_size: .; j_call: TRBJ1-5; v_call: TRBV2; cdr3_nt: TGTGCCAGCAAATTAGATATCGGTCAGCCCCAGCATTTT; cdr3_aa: CASKLDIGQPQHF
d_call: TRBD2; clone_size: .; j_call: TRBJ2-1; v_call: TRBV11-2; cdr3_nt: TGTGTCAGCAGCGTTACTAGCGGAGACTACAATGAGCAGTTCTTC; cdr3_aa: CVSSVTSGDYNEQFF
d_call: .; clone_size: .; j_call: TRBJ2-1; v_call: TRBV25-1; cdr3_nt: TGTGCCAGCAGTGATTGGGGGGACAATGAGCAGTTCTTC; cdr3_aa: CASSDWGDNEQFF
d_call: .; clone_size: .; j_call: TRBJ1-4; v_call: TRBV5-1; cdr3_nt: TGCGCCAGCAGCGTTACAGGGTCGGATGAAAAACTGTTTTTT; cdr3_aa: CASSVTGSDEKLFF
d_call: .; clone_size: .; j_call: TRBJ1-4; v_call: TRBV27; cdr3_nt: TGTGCCAGCACGAGCTGGGCTACTAATGAAAAACTGTTTTTT; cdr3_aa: CASTSWATNEKLFF
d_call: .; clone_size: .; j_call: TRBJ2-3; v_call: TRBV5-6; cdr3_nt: TGTGCCAGCAGCTTGGTGAGCGGTTGGGCAGATACGCAGTATTTT; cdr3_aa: CASSLVSGWADTQYF
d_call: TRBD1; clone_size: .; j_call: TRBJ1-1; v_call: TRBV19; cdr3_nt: TGTGCCAGTAGTACCTTACAGGGGTCGAACACTGAAGCTTTCTTT; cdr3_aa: CASSTLQGSNTEAFF
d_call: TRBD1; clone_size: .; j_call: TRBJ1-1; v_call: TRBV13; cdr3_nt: TGTGCCAGCACTACAGGGGAACTTCTCGGAGCTTTCTTT; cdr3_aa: CASTTGELLGAFF
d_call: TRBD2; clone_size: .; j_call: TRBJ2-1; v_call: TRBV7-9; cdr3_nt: TGTGCCAGCAGCATCCCGGGACTAGGAATGGGTGAGCAGTTCTTC; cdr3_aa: CASSIPGLGMGEQFF
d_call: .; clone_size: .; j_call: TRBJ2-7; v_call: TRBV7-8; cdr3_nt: TGTGCCAGCAGCCCTAGAACAGGGTTGGACTTCGAGCAGTACTTC; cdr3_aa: CASSPRTGLDFEQYF